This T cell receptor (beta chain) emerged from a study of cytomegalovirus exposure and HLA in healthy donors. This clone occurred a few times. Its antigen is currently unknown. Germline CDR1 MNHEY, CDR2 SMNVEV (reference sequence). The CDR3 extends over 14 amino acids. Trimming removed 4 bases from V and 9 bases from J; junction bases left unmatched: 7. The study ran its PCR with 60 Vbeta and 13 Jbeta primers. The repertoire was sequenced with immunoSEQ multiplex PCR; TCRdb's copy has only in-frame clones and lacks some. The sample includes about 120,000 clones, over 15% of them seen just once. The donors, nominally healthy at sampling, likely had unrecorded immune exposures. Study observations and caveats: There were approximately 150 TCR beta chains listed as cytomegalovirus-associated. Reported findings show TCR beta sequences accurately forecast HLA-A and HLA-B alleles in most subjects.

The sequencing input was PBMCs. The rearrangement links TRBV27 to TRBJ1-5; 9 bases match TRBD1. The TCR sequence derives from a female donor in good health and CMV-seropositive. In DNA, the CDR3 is TGTGCCAGCAGTTCTAGGACAGGGGTTCGGCCCCAGCATTTT. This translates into CASSSRTGVRPQHF.